This T cell receptor (beta chain) emerged from a study of cytomegalovirus exposure and HLA in healthy donors. The germline V gene encodes CDR1 MGHDK and CDR2 SYGVNS. The CDR3 consists of 14 residues. The V and J ends lost 6 bases and 3 bases, in that order; junction bases with no gene match: 5. The PCR ran on 60 Vbeta and 13 Jbeta primers. Profiling relied on immunoSEQ multiplex PCR, and the TCRdb table lists in-frame clones only, not all of them. The table shows roughly 200,000 clones, with around four fifths occurring only once. The sequence derives from a boy between 2 and 10 years old in good health and CMV-seronegative. The chain has TRBV25-1 and TRBJ2-7; 10 bases line up with TRBD2. Material for sequencing was PBMCs. The CDR3 here is CASRPSGRSYEQYF. The CDR3 DNA reads TGTGCCAGCAGACCTAGCGGGAGAAGCTACGAGCAGTACTTC.